The 12 T cell receptor beta chains below all came from one sample that was sequenced in a study of human T cells and chemical hapten exposure listed by TCRdb under 2021. The time point tag for this specimen amounts to: pre-sensitization, week 0. The treatment or condition label on this specimen signifies: therapeutic diphenylcyclopropenone sensitization with weekly scalp DPC. The library came from RACE. TCRdb lists the instrument as NextSeq 500. TCRdb passed the public sequencing reads through fastp at Q25 and MiXCR, retaining productive beta sequences. Under each unique CDR3 protein, matching rows form one entry showing the most common genes and DNA. This sample holds 350,000 to 450,000 distinct CDR3 sequences; approximately 5.1% were observed only once. Approximately 2.8% of the sample is held by the ten biggest clonotypes. The sequences come from whole blood, collected in connection with sensitization to the hapten diphenylcyclopropenone (DPC). Receptors were obtained from a woman aged 50 to 65 with alopecia areata. Some clones in this sample may be carry-over from other donors' samples.

The genes are TRBV3-1 and TRBJ1-4; 8 nucleotides align to TRBD1. This CDR3 region has 17 residues. V dropped 0 bases and J dropped 0; count of bases not matched to a gene: 3. Germline loops: CDR1 LGHDT, CDR2 YNNKEL (reference sequence). CDR3 in DNA: TGTGCCAGCAGCCAAGAAAGGGACAGGACAACTAATGAAAAACTGTTTTTT. Amino acid sequence: CASSQERDRTTNEKLFF.

This clonotype was counted a few times. This chain links TRBV5-6 with TRBJ1-1, with TRBD1 matching 7 bases. The CDR3 is 16 residues long. In germline, CDR1 is SGHDT, CDR2 YYEEEE. Trimming at V came to 1 base and at J to 1 base, leaving 7 bases not matched to a gene. CDR3 amino acids: CASSLYRTGQNTEAFF. The CDR3 DNA follows: TGTGCCAGCAGCTTGTACCGGACAGGCCAGAACACTGAAGCTTTCTTT.

CDR3 DNA sequence: TGTGCCAGCAGTGATATTAGCGGGATTGAGCAGTTCTTC. Translated: CASSDISGIEQFF. J is TRBJ2-1 and V is TRBV6-2 or TRBV6-3; 8 bases align to TRBD2. V lost 5 bases to trimming and J lost 9 bases; unmatched junction nucleotides: 6. Germline V gene sequence: CDR1 MNHEY, CDR2 SVGEGT. The CDR3 is 13 residues long.

The sample holds a few counts of this clonotype. This chain joins TRBV6-1 and TRBJ2-7; no definite D call. CDR1 MNHNS and CDR2 SASEGT come from the germline V gene. The length of the CDR3 is 14 residues. Deletions cut 2 bases from V and 2 bases from J, with 10 bases between. CDR3 DNA: TGTGCCAGCAGTGAATATCCAAGTCCCTACGAGCAGTACTTC. It is translated as CASSEYPSPYEQYF.

J is TRBJ2-7 and V is TRBV29-1; TRBD1 might be the D (6 bases). CDR3 length: 12 amino acids. V gave up 4 bases and J gave up 5 bases, with 12 bases separating them. CDR1 SQVTM and CDR2 ANQGSEA come from the germline V gene. CDR3 in DNA: TGCAGCGTTGTCTGGGCAGGGGACGAGCAGTACTTC. Amino acids: CSVVWAGDEQYF.

This clonotype has at least ten counts. The V call is TRBV12-3 or TRBV12-4, the J call TRBJ2-5; TRBD2 agrees at 11 bases. V gave up 2 bases and J gave up 4 bases; unmatched junction bases: 3. The CDR3 totals 15 residues. The CDR3 reads CASSLFLAGGETQYF. In DNA, the CDR3 is TGTGCCAGCAGTTTATTCCTAGCGGGAGGAGAGACCCAGTACTTC.

The gene calls are TRBV6-4 and TRBJ1-1, with TRBD1 matching over 8 bases. After removal of 6 bases from V and 8 bases from J, the junction contained 5 bases not matched to a gene. The germline V gene encodes CDR1 MRHNA and CDR2 SNTAGT. CDR3 length: 12 residues. The CDR3 loop is CASRDRAGEAFF. The CDR3 DNA is TGTGCCAGCAGGGACAGGGCTGGGGAAGCTTTCTTT.

This clonotype was found a few times. The chain couples TRBV27 to TRBJ1-2; TRBD1 might be the D (5 bases). The CDR3 is made up of 14 amino acids. V shed 2 bases and J shed 4 bases, with 11 bases lying between them. CDR1 is MNHEY and CDR2 is SMNVEV in the germline V gene (reference sequence). CDR3 sequence (DNA): TGTGCCAGCAGTTTAGTTTGGGGCAGCTATGGCTACACCTTC. Protein product: CASSLVWGSYGYTF.

The chain joins TRBV6-2 or TRBV6-3 to TRBJ1-1; a possible D gene is TRBD1 (5 bases). The CDR3 consists of 12 residues. Germline V lookup: CDR1 MNHEY, CDR2 SVGEGT. V was pared by 0 bases and J by 10 bases, with 9 bases between. CDR3 DNA: TGTGCCAGCAGTTACTCGACAGCGGGAGCTTTCTTT. Translating it yields CASSYSTAGAFF.

A few counts support this clonotype. V is TRBV9 and J is TRBJ1-5; TRBD1 matches at 8 bases. The CDR3 has 15 residues. The V gene end was trimmed by 0 bases and the J gene end by 7 bases; junction bases not matched to a gene: 6. Germline V CDR1 and CDR2: SGDLS, YYNGEE. The CDR3 sequence is CASSVGGAGGQPQHF. CDR3 nucleotides: TGTGCCAGCAGCGTAGGAGGGGCAGGGGGCCAGCCCCAGCATTTT.

V gene TRBV6-5 combines with J gene TRBJ1-2; 8 nucleotides agree with TRBD1. After removal of 6 bases from V and 4 bases from J, the junction contained 13 bases not matched to a gene. Germline CDR1 MNHEY, CDR2 SVGAGI. The CDR3 sequence is 16 residues long. For the CDR3, the DNA is TGTGCCAGCAGCCAATTACCGGGACAGGCACGCTATGGCTACACCTTC. It codes for CASSQLPGQARYGYTF.

The chain is built from TRBV27 and TRBJ2-7; TRBD1 matches 7 bases. In germline, CDR1 is MNHEY, CDR2 SMNVEV (reference sequence). After removal of 6 bases from V and 2 bases from J, the junction contained 16 bases not matched to a gene. CDR3 size: 17 residues. CDR3 sequence reads: CASRPPATGLRPYEQYF. The DNA for the CDR3 is TGTGCCAGCAGGCCACCAGCGACAGGGCTTCGCCCCTACGAGCAGTACTTC.